These T cell receptor beta chains were read from a single sample in a study of regulatory and conventional T cells in RAG deficiency. Generated by immunoSEQ multiplex PCR, the TCRdb table keeps only in-frame clones and is missing some. The table records over 9,500 clones, approximately 93% of them present only once. This sample also belongs to another study, concerning regulatory T cells.

The sequenced sample was CD4+ effector T cells sorted from blood. Receptor source: a human donor in good health. The CDR3 runs from the conserved cysteine through the conserved F or W. Each record gives: CDR3 protein, CDR3 DNA, D gene, clone size, J gene, V gene. D genes are given only for firm matches. Where a row states a size, it is once, few, many or the class of an expanded clone; other rows omit it.

CDR3aa: CASSETGISTDTQYF; CDR3nt: TGTGCCAGCAGTGAAACAGGGATCAGCACAGATACGCAGTATTTT; d_gene: .; abundance: .; j_gene: TRBJ2-3; v_gene: TRBV2
CDR3aa: CASSSGGLAGGPVYNEQFF; CDR3nt: TGTGCCAGCAGTTCAGGGGGACTAGCGGGAGGGCCTGTTTACAATGAGCAGTTCTTC; d_gene: TRBD2; abundance: .; j_gene: TRBJ2-1; v_gene: TRBV27
CDR3aa: CASRDRAVAEAFF; CDR3nt: TGTGCCAGCAGGGACAGGGCGGTTGCTGAAGCTTTCTTT; d_gene: TRBD1; abundance: once; j_gene: TRBJ1-1; v_gene: TRBV25-1
CDR3aa: CASSEAGQLRTEAFF; CDR3nt: TGTGCCAGCAGTGAAGCAGGGCAGCTGAGAACTGAAGCTTTCTTT; d_gene: .; abundance: .; j_gene: TRBJ1-1; v_gene: TRBV2
CDR3aa: CASSPRTQTYEQYF; CDR3nt: TGTGCCAGCAGCCCCCGGACCCAAACCTACGAGCAGTACTTC; d_gene: .; abundance: .; j_gene: TRBJ2-7; v_gene: TRBV13
CDR3aa: CASSGTVSGNTIYF; CDR3nt: TGTGCCAGCAGCGGGACAGTCTCTGGAAACACCATATATTTT; d_gene: TRBD1; abundance: .; j_gene: TRBJ1-3; v_gene: TRBV6-1
CDR3aa: CASRLTGIGNTIYF; CDR3nt: TGTGCCAGCAGATTGACAGGGATTGGAAACACCATATATTTT; d_gene: TRBD1; abundance: .; j_gene: TRBJ1-3; v_gene: TRBV6-1
CDR3aa: CAWSDGNRGFTYGYTF; CDR3nt: TGTGCCTGGAGTGACGGAAACAGGGGATTTACCTATGGCTACACCTTC; d_gene: TRBD1; abundance: .; j_gene: TRBJ1-2; v_gene: TRBV30
CDR3aa: CAWSLGGMSGANVLTF; CDR3nt: TGTGCCTGGAGCTTGGGGGGGATGTCTGGGGCCAACGTCCTGACTTTC; d_gene: TRBD2; abundance: .; j_gene: TRBJ2-6; v_gene: TRBV30
CDR3aa: CASSPLVSHQETQYF; CDR3nt: TGTGCCAGCTCACCACTGGTCAGCCACCAAGAGACCCAGTACTTC; d_gene: .; abundance: .; j_gene: TRBJ2-5; v_gene: TRBV18
CDR3aa: CASSPHPSGELFF; CDR3nt: TGTGCCAGCAGCCCCCATCCGTCCGGGGAGCTGTTTTTT; d_gene: .; abundance: .; j_gene: TRBJ2-2; v_gene: TRBV7-3
CDR3aa: CASSLVDGSGYTF; CDR3nt: TGTGCCAGCAGCTTGGTAGATGGGAGCGGCTACACCTTC; d_gene: .; abundance: .; j_gene: TRBJ1-2; v_gene: TRBV5-4
CDR3aa: CASSPPGTGGYEQYF; CDR3nt: TGTGCCAGCAGCCCCCCCGGGACAGGGGGCTACGAGCAGTACTTC; d_gene: TRBD1; abundance: .; j_gene: TRBJ2-7; v_gene: TRBV7-9
CDR3aa: CASSLDRGSDTQYF; CDR3nt: TGTGCCAGCAGCCTAGACAGGGGTTCAGATACGCAGTATTTT; d_gene: TRBD1; abundance: .; j_gene: TRBJ2-3; v_gene: TRBV11-1
CDR3aa: CASTPFGTLPMNTEAFF; CDR3nt: TGTGCCAGCACCCCCTTCGGGACCCTTCCCATGAACACTGAAGCTTTCTTT; d_gene: .; abundance: .; j_gene: TRBJ1-1; v_gene: TRBV5-6
CDR3aa: CASSLRTEAFF; CDR3nt: TGTGCCAGCAGTTTACGGACTGAAGCTTTCTTT; d_gene: .; abundance: .; j_gene: TRBJ1-1; v_gene: TRBV28
CDR3aa: CASSLRSGTEAFF; CDR3nt: TGTGCCAGCAGCTTAAGGTCGGGCACTGAAGCTTTCTTT; d_gene: .; abundance: .; j_gene: TRBJ1-1; v_gene: TRBV11-1
CDR3aa: CASSRGGMNTEAFF; CDR3nt: TGTGCCAGTAGTCGGGGGGGGATGAACACTGAAGCTTTCTTT; d_gene: .; abundance: .; j_gene: TRBJ1-1; v_gene: TRBV19
CDR3aa: CASSYIGSVTEAFF; CDR3nt: TGCGCCAGCAGCTACATAGGGTCGGTCACTGAAGCTTTCTTT; d_gene: .; abundance: .; j_gene: TRBJ1-1; v_gene: TRBV4-1
CDR3aa: CASSLMAGVGDTQYF; CDR3nt: TGTGCCAGCAGCTTAATGGCTGGGGTTGGGGATACGCAGTATTTT; d_gene: .; abundance: .; j_gene: TRBJ2-3; v_gene: TRBV7-3
CDR3aa: CASREQGSKGNTIYF; CDR3nt: TGTGCCAGCAGGGAACAGGGAAGTAAGGGAAACACCATATATTTT; d_gene: .; abundance: .; j_gene: TRBJ1-3; v_gene: TRBV6-1
CDR3aa: CASTHGTGLSYEQYF; CDR3nt: TGTGCCAGCACCCACGGGACAGGGCTCTCCTACGAGCAGTACTTC; d_gene: TRBD1; abundance: .; j_gene: TRBJ2-7; v_gene: TRBV19
CDR3aa: CASSRRIPRTGGSGYTF; CDR3nt: TGTGCCAGCAGCAGACGGATACCGAGGACAGGGGGCTCTGGCTACACCTTC; d_gene: TRBD1; abundance: .; j_gene: TRBJ1-2; v_gene: TRBV28
CDR3aa: CASSVSLTTDTQYF; CDR3nt: TGCGCCAGCAGTGTTTCGCTAACCACAGATACGCAGTATTTT; d_gene: .; abundance: .; j_gene: TRBJ2-3; v_gene: TRBV10-2
CDR3aa: CASSLTSGATAEAFF; CDR3nt: TGTGCCAGCAGCCTAACGAGTGGGGCGACAGCTGAAGCTTTCTTT; d_gene: .; abundance: .; j_gene: TRBJ1-1; v_gene: TRBV27
CDR3aa: CASSLDLGTGELEQYF; CDR3nt: TGTGCCAGCAGCTTAGATTTAGGGACAGGTGAGCTCGAGCAGTACTTC; d_gene: TRBD1; abundance: .; j_gene: TRBJ2-7; v_gene: TRBV11-2
CDR3aa: CASSPVDSNSLHF; CDR3nt: TGTGCCAGCAGTCCGGTGGACAGTAACTCCCTCCACTTT; d_gene: .; abundance: .; j_gene: TRBJ1-6; v_gene: TRBV6-1
CDR3aa: CASSLGQGGSQPQHF; CDR3nt: TGCGCCAGCAGCTTAGGACAGGGAGGGAGTCAGCCCCAGCATTTT; d_gene: TRBD1; abundance: .; j_gene: TRBJ1-5; v_gene: TRBV5-1
CDR3aa: CTSSPTDRRNEKLFF; CDR3nt: TGCACCAGCAGCCCCACGGACAGGCGTAATGAAAAACTGTTTTTT; d_gene: .; abundance: .; j_gene: TRBJ1-4; v_gene: TRBV1
CDR3aa: CASRRGSTDTQYF; CDR3nt: TGTGCCAGTAGACGGGGGAGCACAGATACGCAGTATTTT; d_gene: .; abundance: .; j_gene: TRBJ2-3; v_gene: TRBV19